This TCR beta chain comes out of a study of control samples from healthy donors and cancer patients. The V gene end was trimmed by 6 bases and the J gene end by 3 bases; junction bases not matched to a gene: 7. The CDR3 consists of 15 residues. CDR1 and CDR2 from the germline V gene are LNHDA and SQIVND (reference sequence). Clones were sequenced by immunoSEQ multiplex PCR, and TCRdb holds only the in-frame ones, with some missing. The data show 150,000 to 200,000 clones, just over 85% seen once. Source material: blood. This TCR was recovered from a woman aged 25 to 39 in good health. This sequence joins TRBV19 and TRBJ2-3, with 9 bases aligning to TRBD1. CDR3 DNA: TGTGCCAGTAGGCGGACAGGGGACGGAACAGATACGCAGTATTTT. Translation: CASRRTGDGTDTQYF.